The rows below give T cell receptor beta chains drawn from one sample of a study of neurological immune-mediated disorders. TCRdb itself ran the 5' RACE reads through MiXCR, one entry per CDR3 protein. The sample consists of 50,000 to 70,000 distinct CDR3 sequences, roughly a tenth of them appearing once. The sample consisted of PBMCs. The source is a male donor with HTLV-1-associated myelopathy (HAM/TSP). CDR3s include the opening cysteine and the closing phenylalanine or tryptophan.

V: TRBV20-1; J: TRBJ1-5; CDR3: CSGGGTPSGGQPQHF
V: TRBV12-3/TRBV12-4; J: TRBJ2-3; CDR3: CASIDGLSDTQYF
V: TRBV12-3/TRBV12-4; J: TRBJ1-2; CDR3: CASSFGGYGYTF
V: TRBV20-1; J: TRBJ2-7; CDR3: CSARILIHEQYF
V: TRBV10-3; J: TRBJ2-3; CDR3: CAIGAGGPSDTQYF
V: TRBV7-9; J: TRBJ2-1; CDR3: CASSQPGWVNEQFF
V: TRBV20-1; J: TRBJ1-6; CDR3: CSARIPGIPNSPLHF
V: TRBV12-3/TRBV12-4; J: TRBJ2-5; CDR3: CASSFTGQETQYF
V: TRBV5-8; J: TRBJ2-7; CDR3: CASSLKWGTYEQYF
V: TRBV7-2; J: TRBJ2-5; CDR3: CASSSNAIQETQYF
V: TRBV6-5; J: TRBJ1-1; CDR3: CASSLPFSEAFF
V: TRBV9; J: TRBJ1-3; CDR3: CASSVEPGNTIYF
V: TRBV6-5; J: TRBJ1-5; CDR3: CASSETGGQPQHF
V: TRBV7-9; J: TRBJ2-2; CDR3: CASSRDSNTGELFF
V: TRBV7-2; J: TRBJ2-7; CDR3: CASSLQATEQYF
V: TRBV3-1; J: TRBJ1-5; CDR3: CASSQEAGYRPQHF
V: TRBV12-3/TRBV12-4; J: TRBJ1-5; CDR3: CASSLELRQPQHF
V: TRBV6-5; J: TRBJ1-1; CDR3: CASSYHGRGNTEAFF
V: TRBV2; J: TRBJ2-1; CDR3: CASTGAWRDNEQFF
V: TRBV5-1; J: TRBJ1-2; CDR3: CASSLVSGANYGYTF
V: TRBV9; J: TRBJ1-2; CDR3: CASSYQQGFTNGYTF
V: TRBV7-2; J: TRBJ1-2; CDR3: CASSPRDTYYGYTF
V: TRBV5-8; J: TRBJ2-3; CDR3: CASSLAVFSTDTQYF
V: TRBV5-1; J: TRBJ2-1; CDR3: CASSLDAYLEQFF
V: TRBV4-3; J: TRBJ1-4; CDR3: CASSQDLSRETGEKLFF
V: TRBV20-1; J: TRBJ2-5; CDR3: CSASQVAGGLQETQYF
V: TRBV18; J: TRBJ1-5; CDR3: CASSPAESNQPQHF
V: TRBV6-5; J: TRBJ1-2; CDR3: CASSYSQGASGYTF
V: TRBV20-1; J: TRBJ2-4; CDR3: CSAREGTAKNIQYF
V: TRBV7-9; J: TRBJ1-5; CDR3: CASSLATGLESNQPQHF
V: TRBV18; J: TRBJ2-7; CDR3: CASSPGQLMGEQYF
V: TRBV9; J: TRBJ2-5; CDR3: CASSVQGGETQYF
V: TRBV9; J: TRBJ2-1; CDR3: CASSVVLAGGEEQFF
V: TRBV6-1; J: TRBJ1-6; CDR3: CASNDRPNGNPPLHF
V: TRBV7-9; J: TRBJ2-5; CDR3: CASSPRSQETQYF
V: TRBV5-1; J: TRBJ2-1; CDR3: CASSFSPQGSYNEQFF
V: TRBV28; J: TRBJ2-7; CDR3: CASRNGGTSYEQYF
V: TRBV7-2; J: TRBJ2-5; CDR3: CASSLAGGGVPQETQYF
V: TRBV5-5; J: TRBJ1-6; CDR3: CASSLANGDSPLHF
V: TRBV10-3; J: TRBJ2-1; CDR3: CAISQETGAYNEQFF
V: TRBV6-6; J: TRBJ1-1; CDR3: CASSDPQGNVAFF
V: TRBV5-1; J: TRBJ1-4; CDR3: CASSLSSAPGEKLFF
V: TRBV5-1; J: TRBJ2-7; CDR3: CASSLISSGTSGGYEQYF
V: TRBV7-9; J: TRBJ1-1; CDR3: CASSFTGRNTEAFF
V: TRBV7-6; J: TRBJ2-5; CDR3: CASSPTGVNQETQYF
V: TRBV9; J: TRBJ2-1; CDR3: CASSVEGVGVNEQFF
V: TRBV5-1; J: TRBJ1-2; CDR3: CASSLGGQSNGYTF
V: TRBV5-1; J: TRBJ2-7; CDR3: CASSSGTSNNEQYF
V: TRBV5-6; J: TRBJ2-3; CDR3: CASSSSNRGNAQYF
V: TRBV6-5; J: TRBJ1-5; CDR3: CASRSLDKEYQPQHF
V: TRBV15; J: TRBJ1-1; CDR3: CATSFWTGTTEAFF
V: TRBV5-1; J: TRBJ1-1; CDR3: CASSQGGTEAFF
V: TRBV6-1; J: TRBJ1-1; CDR3: CASSQGPIADAFF
V: TRBV6-2/TRBV6-3; J: TRBJ1-5; CDR3: CASSDSDGYNQPQHF